This T cell receptor (beta chain) originates from a study of T cell responses to AZD1222 COVID-19 vaccine. Study-wide findings and caveats: Donors were mostly white British, more females; clonal diversity possibly underestimated. At study baseline, merely a handful of AZD1222 recipients were seropositive.

With 3 bases removed from V and 6 bases from J, the gap between germline ends came to 24 bases. This CDR3 comprises 18 residues. CDR1 is LNHDA, CDR2 SQIVND, per germline (reference sequence). Concerning this clone: Its specificity is not known.

Produced via immunoSEQ multiplex PCR; TCRdb's table is partial and in-frame only. The sample contains more than 120,000 clones, roughly 87% of which appear only once. The chain employs TRBV19 and TRBJ2-1; D perhaps matches TRBD2 (6 bases). The receptor's source is an adult who received the AZD1222 COVID-19 vaccine. Specimen: peripheral blood, collected 28 days after the second AZD1222 dose. The CDR3 loop is CASSIQVYLEGRGNEQFF. CDR3 nucleotide sequence: TGTGCCAGTAGTATTCAGGTTTACTTGGAGGGTAGGGGCAATGAGCAGTTCTTC.